The present T cell receptor (beta chain) was sequenced within a study of T cells in localized non-small cell lung cancer. Assay: immunoSEQ multiplex PCR; the TCRdb copy retains only in-frame clones and omits some. Of approximately 45,000 clones listed, under 90% were seen once; the top ten hold 17%. In germline, CDR1 is KGHSH, CDR2 LQKENI. This CDR3 has 15 residues. The V end lost 2 bases, the J end lost 7 bases, and 15 bases lay between the germline ends. This clone has more than one count but fewer than ten. V usage is TRBV18 and J usage is TRBJ1-5; TRBD1 is a possible D gene (5 bases). The specimen comprised peripheral blood mononuclear cells, sampled before any cancer treatment. The TCR was taken from a man aged 35-75 years with stage III lung adenocarcinoma. CDR3 nucleotide sequence: TGTGCCAGCTCACCAATGGGGGTCTTTCTCCAGCCCCAGCATTTT. This translates into CASSPMGVFLQPQHF.